Below are 19 T cell receptor beta chains sequenced from a single sample in a study of CD8 T cells in ankylosing spondylitis. Using its own MiXCR run on the 5' RACE reads, TCRdb lists one record per CDR3 protein. The data contain roughly 90,000 distinct CDR3 sequences, over 6.5% of them singletons. What was sequenced was blood, either unsorted or a sorted T cell fraction (not recorded which). The receptors derive from a male donor with ankylosing spondylitis or in good health (not recorded which).

This clonotype was seen at least ten times. The chain employs TRBV29-1 and TRBJ2-3, with D perhaps matching TRBD1 (5 bases). The CDR3 runs 12 residues. V was shortened by 2 bases and J by 3 bases, with 6 bases between the two germline ends. In germline, CDR1 is SQVTM, CDR2 ANQGSEA. As DNA, the CDR3 is TGCAGCGTTGAACCAGGGACAGATACGCAGTATTTT. This gives the protein CSVEPGTDTQYF.

Worth noting for this clonotype: One end of the junction varies from germline; a read error may be responsible. The rearrangement links TRBV5-1 to TRBJ2-3; 11 nucleotides line up with TRBD2. Germline V gene lookup returns CDR1 SGHRS and CDR2 YFSETQ. The CDR3 is 18 residues long. The CDR3 protein is CTSSSRTSGLASTDTQYF. CDR3 DNA: TGTACCAGCAGCTCTCGGACTAGCGGGCTAGCAAGCACAGATACGCAGTATTTT.

In this sample, this clonotype turned up many times. V gene TRBV5-1 combines with J gene TRBJ2-1; 14 bases are shared with TRBD2. This CDR3 contains 16 residues. Germline CDR1 SGHRS, CDR2 YFSETQ. Trimming at V came to 0 bases and at J to 8 bases, leaving 4 bases not matched to a gene. The CDR3 spells CASSLEGLAGVYEQFF. In DNA, the CDR3 is TGCGCCAGCAGCTTGGAGGGACTAGCGGGAGTATATGAGCAGTTCTTC.

This clonotype was seen repeatedly, ten times or more. The rearrangement uses TRBV7-2 and TRBJ1-5; D is unresolved. This CDR3 is built from 13 residues. V lost 1 base and J lost 4, with 5 bases in between. CDR1 is SGHTA, CDR2 FQGNSA, per germline. In DNA, the CDR3 is TGTGCCAGCAGCTTAGTCATGAATCAGCCCCAGCATTTT. As protein: CASSLVMNQPQHF.

This clonotype was seen at least ten times. This chain links TRBV12-3 or TRBV12-4 with TRBJ2-7, with D tentatively TRBD1 or TRBD2 (6 bases each). Between the trimmed V and J ends, which lost 1 base and 3 bases, there was a span of 10 bases. The CDR3 runs to 14 residues. CDR3 sequence: CASSLEGGNYEQYF. CDR3 in DNA: TGTGCCAGCAGTTTAGAGGGGGGTAACTACGAGCAGTACTTC.

This clonotype was found a few times. The chain has TRBV18 and TRBJ1-6; D not resolved. Trimming left V 3 bases short and J 7 bases short, with 10 bases between. Germline CDR1 is KGHSH and CDR2 is LQKENI. This CDR3 has 14 amino acids. The chain's CDR3 is CASSPGRMNSPLHF. CDR3 in DNA: TGTGCCAGCTCACCCGGACGGATGAATTCACCCCTCCACTTT.

This clonotype was found many times. V is TRBV29-1 and J is TRBJ2-7; 11 nucleotides agree with TRBD2. Trimming cost V 4 bases and J 2 bases; bases outside gene matches: 1. Germline CDR1 reads SQVTM; CDR2 reads ANQGSEA. CDR3 length equals 13 residues. CDR3 region: CSVATSGAYEQYF. CDR3 DNA sequence: TGCAGCGTTGCGACTAGCGGGGCCTACGAGCAGTACTTC.

This clonotype has a handful of counts. One junction end does not reproduce the germline sequence, and a read error may be involved. The chain has TRBV11-2 and TRBJ2-2; D perhaps matches TRBD2 (7 bases). CDR3 length equals 17 residues. Per the germline V gene, CDR1 is SGHAT and CDR2 is FQNNGV. Here the CDR3 DNA reads TGTGTCAGCAGTTCTAGGGGGGGGCAGTCGAACACCGGGGAGCTGTTTTTT. Protein sequence: CVSSSRGGQSNTGELFF.

The genes are TRBV20-1 and TRBJ2-1, with D maybe TRBD1 (5 bases). Germline CDR1 DFQATT, CDR2 SNEGSKA (reference sequence). The CDR3 covers 13 residues. V lost 1 base to trimming and J lost 7 bases, with 11 bases between them. CDR3 residues: CSARVRVGNEQFF. Written as DNA, the CDR3 is TGCAGTGCTAGAGTCAGGGTTGGGAATGAGCAGTTCTTC.

This clonotype was observed at least ten times. This rearrangement joins TRBV27 to TRBJ2-3, with 10 nucleotides matching TRBD2. The CDR3 runs 18 residues. The ends lost 4 bases at V and 4 bases at J; junction bases unmatched: 14. Germline-derived CDR1 and CDR2 are MNHEY and SMNVEV (reference sequence). Here the CDR3 reads CASSSGQTGLAASDTQYF. Here the CDR3 DNA reads TGTGCCAGCAGTTCGGGCCAAACAGGACTAGCGGCGTCAGATACGCAGTATTTT.

The sample holds many counts of this clonotype. The V call is TRBV20-1, the J call TRBJ1-2, with D unclear. V was shortened by 3 bases and J by 2 bases, with 13 bases between the two germline ends. The CDR3 has 14 residues. Germline values: CDR1 DFQATT, CDR2 SNEGSKA (reference sequence). The CDR3 protein is CSASILGVNYGYTF. The CDR3 DNA sequence: TGCAGTGCTAGTATTCTGGGCGTCAACTATGGCTACACCTTC.

Many counts were recorded for this clonotype. This chain connects TRBV4-3 to TRBJ2-7; 10 nucleotides align to TRBD2. Trimming at V came to 1 base and at J to 0 bases, leaving 6 bases not matched to a gene. From germline, CDR1 is LGHNA and CDR2 YSLEER. CDR3 length: 17 amino acids. The CDR3 coding sequence is TGCGCCAGCAGCCAAGGGCTAAGCGGGGGGGCCTCCTACGAGCAGTACTTC. Translating gives CASSQGLSGGASYEQYF.

Details on this clonotype: This may stem from a read error, because a much larger clone lies one nucleotide away. This sequence joins TRBV12-3 or TRBV12-4 and TRBJ2-1, with D possibly called TRBD1 or TRBD2 (5 bases each). This CDR3 region has 14 residues. V lost 3 bases to trimming and J lost 9 bases, with 15 bases between them. The chain's CDR3 is CASSFSGRRSEQFF. For the CDR3, the DNA is TGTGCCAGCAGTTTCTCGGGGCGACGATCTGAGCAGTTCTTC.

This clonotype came up many times. V gene TRBV9 combines with J gene TRBJ2-3; D is undetermined. The CDR3 totals 11 residues. Germline CDR1 is SGDLS and CDR2 is YYNGEE. Trimming took off 4 bases at V and 6 bases at J, with 6 bases between the two ends. CDR3 DNA sequence: TGTGCCAGCAGCCGTGGGGATACGCAGTATTTT. Its translation: CASSRGDTQYF.

This clonotype was counted ten times or more. DNA for the CDR3: TGTGCCAGCAGCGAACAGGGGGGGACTCAGCCCCAGCATTTT. Its protein product is CASSEQGGTQPQHF. The rearrangement uses TRBV12-3 or TRBV12-4 and TRBJ1-5; 8 bases match TRBD1. This CDR3 has 14 amino acids. V gave up 6 bases and J gave up 6 bases; unmatched junction bases: 7.

This clonotype was observed at least ten times. The chain uses TRBV20-1 and TRBJ2-5, with TRBD2 identical over 7 bases. The CDR3 sequence is 15 residues long. Germline loops: CDR1 DFQATT, CDR2 SNEGSKA (reference sequence). V dropped 4 bases and J dropped 0; count of bases not matched to a gene: 8. The CDR3 nucleotides are TGCAGTGCTACCCACGGGAGGTCCTACCAAGAGACCCAGTACTTC. Its protein product is CSATHGRSYQETQYF.

This clonotype was seen ten or more times. The genes are TRBV5-1 and TRBJ2-2; 7 positions match TRBD1. V lost 3 bases to trimming and J lost 0 bases; unmatched junction nucleotides: 8. This CDR3 has 17 amino acids. CDR1 and CDR2 from the germline V gene are SGHRS and YFSETQ. The CDR3 region is CASSWAPGQTNTGELFF. The CDR3 DNA follows: TGCGCCAGCAGCTGGGCACCGGGACAGACGAACACCGGGGAGCTGTTTTTT.

This clonotype was seen at least ten times. This rearrangement joins TRBV15 to TRBJ2-7, with D possibly TRBD1 on 5 matching bases. Trimming pared 5 bases from V and 0 bases from J, leaving 14 bases between. The CDR3 has 15 residues. Per germline, CDR1 LNHNV and CDR2 YYDKDF (reference sequence). CDR3 sequence (DNA): TGTGCCACCAGCCCTCGACAGAGGAGCTCCTACGAGCAGTACTTC. The encoded protein is CATSPRQRSSYEQYF.

The J gene is TRBJ2-2, the V gene TRBV20-1, with 7 bases identical to TRBD2. Germline assignment: CDR1 DFQATT and CDR2 SNEGSKA (reference sequence). J gave up 7 bases and V 0 bases, and 5 bases lay outside the gene matches. This CDR3 spans 14 amino acids. CDR3 sequence: CSAREAGRIGELFF. CDR3 DNA: TGCAGTGCTAGAGAAGCGGGAAGAATCGGGGAGCTGTTTTTT.